The entry below describes one TCR beta chain. Its matching antigen is unknown. This record comes from a study of T cell responses to AZD1222 COVID-19 vaccine. Study-level findings and limits: Spike-specific TCR depth and breadth grew after two AZD1222 doses. Without day 14 samples, only post-peak T cell repertoires were studied. Vaccine-related CD4 TCRs covered spike, predominating at 160-218 and 743-854.

CDR3 length equals 14 residues. Trimming took 3 bases from V and 7 from J, leaving 10 bases between them. Germline V gene lookup returns CDR1 SGHAT and CDR2 FQNNGV. TCRdb's table, derived via immunoSEQ multiplex PCR, lists solely in-frame clones and lacks some. Of over 120,000 clones listed, nearly 95% were seen once; the top ten hold 3.6%. The TCR was taken from an adult who received the AZD1222 COVID-19 vaccine. The sequenced sample was peripheral blood, obtained 28 days after the second AZD1222 dose. J is TRBJ1-6 and V is TRBV11-2; tentatively, D is TRBD1 (6 bases). The CDR3 DNA sequence: TGTGCCAGCAGCTTCACAGGGAAGAATTCACCCCTCCACTTT. Amino acid sequence: CASSFTGKNSPLHF.